This T cell receptor (beta chain) originates from a study of blood T cell repertoires in COVID-19 (dated by TCRdb to 2019 to 2021). Looking at the study overall: The collaborator samples originated in the United States, Italy and Spain and spanned the acute and convalescent phases of COVID-19. The material from the prospective study consisted of cDNA or gDNA derived from T cells, B-cell-depleted T cells, or PBMCs. Subjects who had been exposed to COVID-19, were actively infected with it, or had recovered from it provided the deeply sampled blood TCRbeta repertoires that made up the dataset. A freely available public database, intended as a resource for researchers studying the immune response to SARS-CoV-2, is where the repertoires were released. Samples came from the ongoing ImmuneRACE study (first 160 participants) plus 1,254 subjects from 6 global collaborators. A de-identified subject ID, COVID-19 status, age in years and sex were almost always included in the sample metadata. Where HLA class I and class II types were available, the types were taken from metadata supplied by the sample provider, not from assay-based typing. Here is what the overall study found, with its caveats: The amount of clinical and demographic metadata varied by source and participant and was provided uncurated.

TCRbeta CDR3 regions were amplified from genomic DNA using the immunoSEQ Assay, a bias-controlled multiplex PCR. The authors processed their data as follows. The number of nucleated cells in each sample was estimated from the amplification of reference gene primers within the assay. To quantify the absolute abundance of each unique TCRbeta CDR3 rearrangement, sequence reads were collapsed and filtered. For each sample, productive Simpson clonality was calculated as the square root of Simpson's diversity index over productive rearrangements. In its TCRdb copy, this immuneACCESS table keeps in-frame sequences only and misses some clones. Where compared with another copy, unresolved V genes explain less than half of these, and the others have no known cause. That table furnishes V, J and clone size, whereas the DNA furnished D and trimming. This sample comprises approximately 100,000 clones, approximately 80% of them detected only once. In total, the top ten clones hold 8% to 13% of the sample.

Collaborating institutions collected whole blood in K2EDTA tubes following their own protocols. For TCRbeta analysis, collaborator samples were shipped as frozen whole blood, as isolated PBMCs, or as DNA extracted from either sample type. With regard to this clone: Its target antigen remains unknown. One base away there is no much larger clone; base qualities are not given.

Looking up the germline V gene yields CDR1 SGHTA and CDR2 FQGNSA. Trimming takes 6 bases off V and 1 base off J; junction bases not matched to a gene: 4. Counted from cysteine to phenylalanine, this CDR3 has 14 amino acids. Only the CDR3 region is kept as DNA, spanning 42 bases read in frame from base 1. The V and J segments used are TRBV7-2 and TRBJ2-3, and 7 junction bases match TRBD1. Sequencing used peripheral blood. This TCR was sampled from a human donor in a cohort sampled during active COVID-19. In nucleotides, the sequence is TGTGCCAGCAGTCAGGGGGTCCGCACAGATACGCAGTATTTT. Translated, it reads CASSQGVRTDTQYF.